The next 2 T cell receptor beta chains were all read from a single sample in a study of OX40 agonist ivuxolimab in advanced cancers. The data were produced by immunoSEQ multiplex PCR, yet TCRdb's version contains in-frame clones alone and is incomplete. The sample lists roughly 20,000 clones; over 65% were seen once. Sequenced material: CD4+ or CD8+ T cells sorted from blood, taken in a trial of the OX40 agonist ivuxolimab. All receptors derive from an adult with an advanced solid tumor such as melanoma, head and neck, liver or kidney cancer.

The chain combines TRBV7-9 with TRBJ2-3; maybe TRBD2 (6 bases). The V gene lost 4 bases and the J gene lost 2 bases, with 13 bases spanning the gap. This CDR3 region has 15 residues. Germline V gene data show CDR1 as SEHNR and CDR2 as FQNEAQ (reference sequence). In DNA form, the CDR3 reads TGTGCCAGCAGCTCGGAGGGACCCGCCACAGATACGCAGTATTTT. Protein: CASSSEGPATDTQYF.

The gene calls are TRBV13 and TRBJ2-1; the match to TRBD2 covers 11 bases. This CDR3 region has 15 residues. Unmatched junction bases numbered 10, after V lost 5 bases and J lost 10 bases. CDR1 is PRHDT and CDR2 is FYEKMQ in the germline V gene (reference sequence). CDR3 amino acids: CASSPGASGGIEQFF. The DNA of the CDR3 is TGTGCCAGCAGCCCCGGGGCTAGCGGGGGGATCGAGCAGTTCTTC.